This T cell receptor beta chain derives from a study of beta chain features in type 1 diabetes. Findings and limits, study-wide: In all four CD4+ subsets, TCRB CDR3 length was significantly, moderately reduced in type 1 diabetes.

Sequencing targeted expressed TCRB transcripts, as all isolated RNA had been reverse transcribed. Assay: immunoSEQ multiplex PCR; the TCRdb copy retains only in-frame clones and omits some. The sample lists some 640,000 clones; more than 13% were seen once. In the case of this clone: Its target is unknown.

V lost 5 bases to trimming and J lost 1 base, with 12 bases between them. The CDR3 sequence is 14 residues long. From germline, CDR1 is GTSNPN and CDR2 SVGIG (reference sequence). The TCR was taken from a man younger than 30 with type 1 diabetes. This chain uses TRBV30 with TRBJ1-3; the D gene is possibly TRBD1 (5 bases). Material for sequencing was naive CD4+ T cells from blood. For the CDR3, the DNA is TGTGCCTGGCAGCCGGGACTTTCTGGAAACACCATATATTTT. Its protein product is CAWQPGLSGNTIYF.